The entry below describes one TCR beta chain. The target antigen is unknown. This specimen comes from a study of cytomegalovirus exposure and HLA in healthy donors. Study-level background: The approximately 130 validation repertoires matched the approximately 670 first-cohort repertoires in platform, a later analysis reported. The study's findings and limits: It was approximately 150 TCR beta chains that were listed as cytomegalovirus-associated. Confirmation was obtained in vitro that a few CMV-associated chains are specific for CMV antigens. Rarity held for most TCR sequences, but there were some public TCRs that occurred in many donors.

Trimming cost V 4 bases and J 5 bases; bases outside gene matches: 7. Germline V gene lookup returns CDR1 MNHNS and CDR2 SASEGT. This CDR3 spans 14 amino acids. Clones were sequenced by immunoSEQ multiplex PCR, and TCRdb holds only the in-frame ones, with some missing. The repertoire consists of over 200,000 clones, with around 78% occurring once and the leading ten covering less than 7%. The gene calls are TRBV6-1 and TRBJ1-2, with TRBD1 identical over 7 bases. Specimen: PBMCs. This TCR came from a woman aged 18 to 35 in good health and CMV-seronegative. The CDR3: CASSGGQSGYGYTF. The DNA for the CDR3 is TGTGCCAGCAGTGGGGGACAGTCAGGGTATGGCTACACCTTC.